These 5 T cell receptor beta chains were sequenced from one sample in a study of cytomegalovirus exposure and HLA in healthy donors. 60 Vbeta and 13 Jbeta primers were used in PCR. TCRdb's table, derived via immunoSEQ multiplex PCR, lists solely in-frame clones and lacks some. The data show approximately 91,000 clones, under 75% seen once. Material for sequencing was PBMCs. The receptors originated from a female donor in good health and CMV-seronegative.

This clone appeared a single time. The chain combines TRBV7-2 with TRBJ1-1; D is unresolved. Trimming took off 0 bases at V and 1 base at J, with 6 bases between the two ends. There are 14 residues in the CDR3. CDR1 and CDR2 from the germline V gene are SGHTA and FQGNSA. The CDR3 region is CASSLALGNTEAFF. DNA of the CDR3: TGTGCCAGCAGCTTAGCGCTAGGGAACACTGAAGCTTTCTTT.

The chain is built from TRBV5-1 and TRBJ1-2, with D maybe TRBD1 (5 bases). Trimming took 0 bases from V and 6 from J, leaving 15 bases between them. This CDR3 has 15 amino acids. Germline V gives CDR1 SGHRS, CDR2 YFSETQ. The CDR3 loop is CASSLGGGTENGYTF. Written as DNA, the CDR3 is TGCGCCAGCAGCTTGGGGGGCGGGACGGAGAATGGCTACACCTTC.

The CDR3 protein is CASGSMRELFF. Written as DNA, the CDR3 is TGTGCCAGCGGCTCAATGAGGGAGCTGTTTTTT. V usage is TRBV6-5 and J usage is TRBJ2-2; D ambiguous. Trimming left V 8 bases short and J 9 bases short, with 10 bases between. Germline V CDR1 and CDR2: MNHEY, SVGAGI. The CDR3 loop spans 11 amino acids.

This clone has only a few counts. J is TRBJ1-1 and V is TRBV5-1; 9 bases are a match to TRBD1. Trimming removed 4 bases from V and 5 bases from J; junction bases left unmatched: 6. The length of the CDR3 is 14 residues. Germline lookup yields CDR1 SGHRS and CDR2 YFSETQ. This CDR3 is CASSRSDRGTEAFF. The CDR3 DNA reads as TGCGCCAGCAGCCGATCCGACAGGGGGACTGAAGCTTTCTTT.

J is TRBJ2-5 and V is TRBV10-3; D unresolved. Per the germline V gene, CDR1 is ENHRY and CDR2 is SYGVKD. V was cut by 6 bases and J by 5 bases, with 13 bases left in between. CDR3 size: 13 residues. The CDR3 loop reads CAISNSSWETQYF. CDR3 sequence (DNA): TGTGCCATCAGCAATAGTAGCTGGGAGACCCAGTACTTC.